The rows below give T cell receptor beta chains drawn from one sample of a study of response to subunit inactivated influenza vaccine. TCRdb reprocessed the RT-PCR reads via MiXCR and lists one record per CDR3 protein. The table includes roughly 500,000 distinct CDR3 sequences, under 25% detected once. The sample was also reused in another study, on T cells expressing NK-cell markers.

This specimen consisted of CD4+ T cells sorted from PBMCs, obtained less than 13 days after vaccination. These receptors were obtained from a man in his forties or fifties who received an inactivated influenza vaccine. Both conserved end residues are part of each CDR3. The D gene is left open where the match is weak. Rows may omit the clone size; those that give it use once, few, many or a size class.

CDR3 protein: CATSPLRRGSYEQYF; CDR3 DNA: TGTGCCACCAGCCCTCTACGGCGGGGCTCCTACGAGCAGTACTTC; D gene: .; CDR3 length: 15; V gene: TRBV15; J gene: TRBJ2-7; clone size: few
CDR3 protein: CASQGEDFTPLHF; CDR3 DNA: TGCGCCAGCCAAGGGGAGGATTTCACACCCCTCCACTTT; D gene: .; CDR3 length: 13; V gene: TRBV5-1; J gene: TRBJ1-6; clone size: .
CDR3 protein: CASSQYRDSPSDTQYF; CDR3 DNA: TGCGCCAGCAGCCAATATCGGGACAGTCCATCGGATACGCAGTATTTT; D gene: TRBD1; CDR3 length: 16; V gene: TRBV4-3; J gene: TRBJ2-3; clone size: .
CDR3 protein: CASSLEGGNMNTEAFF; CDR3 DNA: TGCGCCAGCAGCTTGGAGGGGGGGAACATGAACACTGAAGCTTTCTTT; D gene: .; CDR3 length: 16; V gene: TRBV5-1; J gene: TRBJ1-1; clone size: few
CDR3 protein: CASSPSMASTETQYF; CDR3 DNA: TGTGCCAGCTCACCATCGATGGCGTCCACAGAAACGCAGTATTTT; D gene: .; CDR3 length: 15; V gene: TRBV18; J gene: TRBJ2-3; clone size: .
CDR3 protein: CASSFRGRTPLHF; CDR3 DNA: TGTGCCAGCAGCTTCAGGGGGCGAACACCCCTCCACTTT; D gene: TRBD1; CDR3 length: 13; V gene: TRBV7-2; J gene: TRBJ1-6; clone size: .
CDR3 protein: CASSRPGTKAYEQYF; CDR3 DNA: TGTGCCAGCAGCCGGCCCGGGACAAAAGCATACGAGCAGTACTTC; D gene: .; CDR3 length: 15; V gene: TRBV28; J gene: TRBJ2-7; clone size: .
CDR3 protein: CATSDFRTGETYNEQFF; CDR3 DNA: TGTGCCACCAGTGATTTTAGGACAGGGGAGACCTACAATGAGCAGTTCTTC; D gene: TRBD1; CDR3 length: 17; V gene: TRBV24-1; J gene: TRBJ2-1; clone size: .
CDR3 protein: CSAREDVTGELFF; CDR3 DNA: TGCAGTGCTAGGGAAGACGTGACCGGGGAGCTGTTTTTT; D gene: .; CDR3 length: 13; V gene: TRBV20-1; J gene: TRBJ2-2; clone size: .
CDR3 protein: CASSLSVVSPGEQYF; CDR3 DNA: TGTGCCAGCAGCTTATCAGTGGTCAGCCCTGGCGAGCAGTACTTC; D gene: .; CDR3 length: 15; V gene: TRBV7-2; J gene: TRBJ2-7; clone size: .
CDR3 protein: CASDGVDRGFSGNTIYF; CDR3 DNA: TGTGCCAGCGACGGTGTTGACAGGGGGTTTTCTGGAAACACCATATATTTT; D gene: TRBD1; CDR3 length: 17; V gene: TRBV12-3/TRBV12-4; J gene: TRBJ1-3; clone size: few
CDR3 protein: CASSLSRGGVDEQYF; CDR3 DNA: TGCGCCAGCAGCTTGTCGAGGGGCGGAGTGGACGAGCAGTACTTC; D gene: .; CDR3 length: 15; V gene: TRBV5-1; J gene: TRBJ2-7; clone size: .
CDR3 protein: CASSTGTHNNYGYTF; CDR3 DNA: TGTGCCAGTAGTACCGGGACACATAATAACTATGGCTACACCTTC; D gene: .; CDR3 length: 15; V gene: TRBV19; J gene: TRBJ1-2; clone size: few
CDR3 protein: CASSLSRSNTEAFF; CDR3 DNA: TGTGCCAGCAGTTTATCGCGGAGTAACACTGAAGCTTTCTTT; D gene: .; CDR3 length: 14; V gene: TRBV27; J gene: TRBJ1-1; clone size: once
CDR3 protein: CSARGAHRGNTGELFF; CDR3 DNA: TGCAGTGCTAGAGGAGCACACAGGGGAAACACCGGGGAGCTGTTTTTT; D gene: TRBD1; CDR3 length: 16; V gene: TRBV20-1; J gene: TRBJ2-2; clone size: .
CDR3 protein: CASRDGQSRRNIQYF; CDR3 DNA: TGTGCCAGCAGAGACGGACAGAGCCGAAGAAACATTCAGTACTTC; D gene: .; CDR3 length: 15; V gene: TRBV6-1; J gene: TRBJ2-4; clone size: few
CDR3 protein: CSVVGQADQPQHF; CDR3 DNA: TGCAGCGTTGTAGGTCAGGCCGATCAGCCCCAGCATTTT; D gene: .; CDR3 length: 13; V gene: TRBV29-1; J gene: TRBJ1-5; clone size: .
CDR3 protein: CASSQGSWDEQFF; CDR3 DNA: TGCGCCAGCAGCCAAGGGAGCTGGGATGAGCAGTTCTTC; D gene: .; CDR3 length: 13; V gene: TRBV4-3; J gene: TRBJ2-1; clone size: .
CDR3 protein: CASSLETGYTGELFF; CDR3 DNA: TGTGCCAGCAGTTTAGAAACAGGGTACACCGGGGAGCTGTTTTTT; D gene: .; CDR3 length: 15; V gene: TRBV27; J gene: TRBJ2-2; clone size: few
CDR3 protein: CASTGDRGRSEQYF; CDR3 DNA: TGTGCCAGCACCGGAGACAGGGGGCGTTCCGAGCAGTACTTC; D gene: TRBD1; CDR3 length: 14; V gene: TRBV3-1; J gene: TRBJ2-7; clone size: few
CDR3 protein: CASSIPTDYEQYF; CDR3 DNA: TGTGCCAGCAGCATCCCGACAGACTACGAGCAGTACTTC; D gene: .; CDR3 length: 13; V gene: TRBV7-9; J gene: TRBJ2-7; clone size: few
CDR3 protein: CASPRTDYPYEQYF; CDR3 DNA: TGTGCCAGCCCTCGGACAGACTATCCCTACGAGCAGTACTTC; D gene: .; CDR3 length: 14; V gene: TRBV2; J gene: TRBJ2-7; clone size: .